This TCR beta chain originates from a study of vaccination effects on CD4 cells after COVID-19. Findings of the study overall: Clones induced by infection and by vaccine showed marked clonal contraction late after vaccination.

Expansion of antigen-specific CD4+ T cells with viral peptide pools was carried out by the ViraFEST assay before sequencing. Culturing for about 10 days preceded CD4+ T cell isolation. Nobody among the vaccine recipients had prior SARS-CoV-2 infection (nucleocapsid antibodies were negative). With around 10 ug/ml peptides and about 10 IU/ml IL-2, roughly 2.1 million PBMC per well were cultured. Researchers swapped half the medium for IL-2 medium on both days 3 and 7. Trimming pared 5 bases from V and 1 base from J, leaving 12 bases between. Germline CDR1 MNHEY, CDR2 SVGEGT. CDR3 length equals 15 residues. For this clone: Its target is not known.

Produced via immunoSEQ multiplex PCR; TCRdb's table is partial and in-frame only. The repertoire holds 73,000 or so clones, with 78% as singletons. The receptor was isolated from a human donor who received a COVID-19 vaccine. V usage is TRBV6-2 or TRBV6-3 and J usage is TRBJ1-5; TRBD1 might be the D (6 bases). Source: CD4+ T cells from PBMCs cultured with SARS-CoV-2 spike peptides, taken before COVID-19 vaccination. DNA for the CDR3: TGTGCCAGCAGTAATCGGCAGGGGAGCAATCAGCCCCAGCATTTT. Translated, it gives CASSNRQGSNQPQHF.